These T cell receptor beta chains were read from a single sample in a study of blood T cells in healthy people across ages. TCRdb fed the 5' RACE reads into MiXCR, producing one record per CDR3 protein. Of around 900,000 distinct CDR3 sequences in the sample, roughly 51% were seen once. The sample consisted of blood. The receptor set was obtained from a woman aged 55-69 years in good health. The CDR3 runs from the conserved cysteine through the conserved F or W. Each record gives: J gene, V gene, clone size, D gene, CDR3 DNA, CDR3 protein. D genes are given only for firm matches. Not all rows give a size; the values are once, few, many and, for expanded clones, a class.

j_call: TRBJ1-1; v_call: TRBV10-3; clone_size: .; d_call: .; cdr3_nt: TGTGCCATCAGTGAGAAAGGGCCTGAAGCTTTCTTT; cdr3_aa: CAISEKGPEAFF
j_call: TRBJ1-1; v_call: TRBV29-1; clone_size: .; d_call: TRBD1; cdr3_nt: TGCAGCGACAGGGGACGGACTGAAGCTTTCTTT; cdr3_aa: CSDRGRTEAFF
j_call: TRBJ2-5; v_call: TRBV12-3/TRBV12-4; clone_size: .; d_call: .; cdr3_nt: TGTGCCAGCAGTTCTACTAGCCTCTTGGGGGAGACCCAGTACTTC; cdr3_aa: CASSSTSLLGETQYF
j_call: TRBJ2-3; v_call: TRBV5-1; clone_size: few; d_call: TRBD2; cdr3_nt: TGTGCCAGCAGTTCCGGGACTAGCGGGCGCACAGATACGCAGTATTTT; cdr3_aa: CASSSGTSGRTDTQYF
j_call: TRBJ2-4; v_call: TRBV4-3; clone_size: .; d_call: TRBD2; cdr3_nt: TGCGCCAGCAGCCAAGATTTAACTAGCGGGAGTAAAGCCAAAAACATTCAGTACTTC; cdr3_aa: CASSQDLTSGSKAKNIQYF
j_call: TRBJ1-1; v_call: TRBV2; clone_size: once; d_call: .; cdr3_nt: TGTGCCAGCACGGCGACAGAAAACACTGAAGCTTTCTTT; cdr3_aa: CASTATENTEAFF
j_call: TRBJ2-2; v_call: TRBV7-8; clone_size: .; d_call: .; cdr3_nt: TGTGCCAGCAGCGCAGAAATGAACACCGGGGAGCTGTTTTTT; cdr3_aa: CASSAEMNTGELFF
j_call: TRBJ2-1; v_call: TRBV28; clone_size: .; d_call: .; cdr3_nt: TGTGCCAGCAGTCTTCCTCCCGAGGCGGGTTACAATGAGCAGTTCTTC; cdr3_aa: CASSLPPEAGYNEQFF
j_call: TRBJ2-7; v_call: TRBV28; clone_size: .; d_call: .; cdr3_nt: TGTGCCAGCAGTTCTCCCTCGGTCGGCAGCTACGAGCAGTACTTC; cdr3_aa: CASSSPSVGSYEQYF
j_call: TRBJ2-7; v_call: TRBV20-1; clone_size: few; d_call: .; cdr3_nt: TGCAGTGCTAGAGATCGTGGGAGTGGCGAGCAGTACTTC; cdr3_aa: CSARDRGSGEQYF